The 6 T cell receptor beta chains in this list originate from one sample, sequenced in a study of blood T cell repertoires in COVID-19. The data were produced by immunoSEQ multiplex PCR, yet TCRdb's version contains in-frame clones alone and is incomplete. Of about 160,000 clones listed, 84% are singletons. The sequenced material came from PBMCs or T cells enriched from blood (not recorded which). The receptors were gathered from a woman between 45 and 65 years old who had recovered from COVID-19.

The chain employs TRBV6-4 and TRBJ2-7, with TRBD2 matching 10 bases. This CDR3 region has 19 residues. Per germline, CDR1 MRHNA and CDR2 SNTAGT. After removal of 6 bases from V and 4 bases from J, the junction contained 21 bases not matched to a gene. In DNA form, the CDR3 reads TGTGCCAGCAGCCCCCAGAAAGCGGGAGGGCAATTCCGAACTTACGAGCAGTACTTC. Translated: CASSPQKAGGQFRTYEQYF.

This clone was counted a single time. CDR3 loop: CASLSRRTEAFF. CDR3 DNA: TGTGCCAGTCTTTCCAGGCGCACTGAAGCTTTCTTT. V usage is TRBV19 and J usage is TRBJ1-1; D remains ambiguous. With 8 bases removed from V and 4 bases from J, the gap between germline ends came to 11 bases. The CDR3 is 12 amino acids. Germline values: CDR1 LNHDA, CDR2 SQIVND (reference sequence).

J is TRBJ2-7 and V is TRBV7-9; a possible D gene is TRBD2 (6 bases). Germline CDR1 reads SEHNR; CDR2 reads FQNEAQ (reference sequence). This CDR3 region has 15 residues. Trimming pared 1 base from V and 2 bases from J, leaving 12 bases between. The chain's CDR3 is CASSLGGTVTYEQYF. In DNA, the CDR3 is TGTGCCAGCAGCTTAGGCGGGACGGTAACCTACGAGCAGTACTTC.

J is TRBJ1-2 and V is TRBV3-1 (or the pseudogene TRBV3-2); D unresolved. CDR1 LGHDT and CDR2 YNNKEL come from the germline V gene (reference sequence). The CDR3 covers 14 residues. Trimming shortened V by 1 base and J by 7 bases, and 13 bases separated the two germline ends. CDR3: CASSQVEGIGGYTF. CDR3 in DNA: TGTGCCAGCAGCCAAGTTGAGGGAATTGGTGGCTACACCTTC.

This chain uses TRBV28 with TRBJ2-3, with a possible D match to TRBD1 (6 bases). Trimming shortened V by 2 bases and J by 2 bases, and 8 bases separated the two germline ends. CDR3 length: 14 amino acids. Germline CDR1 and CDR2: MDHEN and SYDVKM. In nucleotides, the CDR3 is TGTGCCAGCAGTTTAAACAGGGCCACAGATACGCAGTATTTT. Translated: CASSLNRATDTQYF.

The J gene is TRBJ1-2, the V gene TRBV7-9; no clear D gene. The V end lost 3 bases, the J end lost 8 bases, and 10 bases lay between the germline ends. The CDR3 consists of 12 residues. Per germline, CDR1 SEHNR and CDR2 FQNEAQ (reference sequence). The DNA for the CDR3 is TGTGCCAGCAGCTTTACAAATCACGGCTACACCTTC. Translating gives CASSFTNHGYTF.